This T cell receptor (beta chain) was obtained from a study of cytomegalovirus exposure and HLA in healthy donors (dated by TCRdb to about 2017). Some background on the complete study: An earlier analysis of several hundred of the donors reported 250 to 350 Gb of sequence data and 117 million unique TCR beta sequences from about 179 million T cells. A later genetic analysis took genome-wide SNP genotypes for about three fifths of the 666 donors and used that subset as a discovery cohort. Typing coverage differed by locus: A, B, C, DRB1 and DQB1 were typed in roughly 620-640 donors, DQA1 in approximately 520, DPA1 in 600 to 610, and DPB1 in 400 to 480. Rather than drawing on any new phenotypic data, the later analysis identified candidate immune exposures from TCR beta sequences and the way those sequences occurred across donors. On average, approximately 250,000 unique TCR beta nucleotide sequences were sequenced per donor among fewer than 500 genotyped donors of the cohort, with 15% to 20% of those sequences being non-productive. The aim of the study was to test whether cataloging public T cell receptors could identify signatures of past pathogen exposure. Both class I and class II loci were covered by HLA typing, at four-digit resolution. High-throughput TCR immunosequencing, statistical association of individual TCRs with disease status, and machine learning were combined to predict cytomegalovirus infection status. An early release that covered fewer than 800 HLA-typed donors contained around 330 gigabases of sequencing data and tens of millions of unique TCR sequences. A later analysis re-analyzed previously published TCR beta repertoires from roughly 600 donors and added high-resolution HLA genotyping to study TCR occurrence patterns. Of the 398 genotyped donors, less than 90% were placed in the genetic ancestry cluster associated with self-reported Caucasian donors. An earlier analysis of some 600 of the donors applied high-throughput TCR beta sequencing to assess whether each TCR beta V gene segment acted as functional or pseudogenic. Alongside the repertoire data, information on donor age, sex, ethnicity and CMV serostatus was compiled. The study profiled the T cell repertoires of about 720 subjects by immunosequencing and related them to cytomegalovirus serostatus. In addition to the first cohort of 650 to 800 subjects, a separate validation cohort of approximately 130 different subjects was used. About 5 DR-DQ haplotypes were handled as single units for association and clustering, since linkage in the cohort was strong. All discovery cohort repertoires had been generated using a single sequencing platform. Here is what the overall study found, with its caveats: The authors suggested that the approach could potentially be extended to other disease states and immunological phenotypes. In vitro tests confirmed that a few of the cytomegalovirus-associated TCR beta chains recognize cytomegalovirus antigens. In a later genetic analysis, a missense DCLRE1C variant was associated with V-gene and J-gene trimming of TCR beta chains, and the association was replicated in an independent cohort. According to a later analysis, most CMV-associated TCR beta chains appeared to be HLA-restricted, and the HLA associations seemed to be driven largely by CMV exposure. In a later analysis, the rate of TCR association differed among HLA loci, with DRB1 alleles having the most associated TCRs and HLA-C alleles having the fewest. Most TCR sequences were observed very rarely across donors, whereas some public TCRs were present in many individuals. Compared with equally common non-associated chains, HLA-associated TCR beta chains in a later analysis were more clonally expanded and had lower generation probabilities. In an earlier analysis of about 540 of the donors, most TCR beta V segments were observed in productive rearrangements about 90% or about 30% of the time, broadly matching IMGT annotations. The study listed 150 to 200 TCR beta chains as associated with cytomegalovirus. In a later analysis, 16,951 TCR beta sequences were associated with specific HLA alleles at a false discovery rate of 0.05. HLA typing was unavailable for some donors at each locus, so association tests used only the typed subset. Only TCR beta chains were sequenced in this cohort, and the absence of alpha or paired-chain data limited detectable features. In both the original and validation cohorts, the classifier was reported to diagnose cytomegalovirus status with high specificity and sensitivity. The sequencing pipeline was judged likely to have produced a cluster of highly shared sequence variants as a technical artifact. A further reported finding was that TCR beta sequences accurately predicted the HLA-A and HLA-B alleles for most subjects in the first cohort. When HLA alleles, especially DR and DQ, strongly co-occurred, attributing TCR associations to individual alleles was difficult. Roughly uniform sequencing depth across donors was assumed in presence/absence analyses, although this assumption may not hold. The 87-base-pair reads could not distinguish some IMGT-functional V segments, including TRBV6-2 and TRBV6-3, so those segments were excluded. A later genetic analysis reported fewer N-insertions in productive TCRs among donors in an Asian-associated ancestry cluster than the roughly 620-donor mean. For the cohort, immune exposure information was limited to CMV serostatus. The earlier analysis of some 560 of the donors excluded roughly 17 rarely observed V segments, including chromosome 9 orphons, because counts were too low. Correlated functional status among segregating V segments might reflect linkage disequilibrium, but an unknown experimental factor could not be ruled out. In a later analysis, several top co-occurrence clusters were reported to appear linked to parvovirus B19, influenza, CMV and Epstein-Barr virus.

The method behind the library was the immunoSEQ multiplex PCR assay. The multiplex PCR relied on a mix of 60 forward primers for TCR Vbeta segments and 13 reverse primers for TCR Jbeta segments. A multiplex PCR assay on genomic DNA amplified the CDR3 region of rearranged TCR beta genes. On the Illumina HiSeq System, the amplified TCR beta libraries were sequenced as 87-base-pair reads. Regarding the original processing steps: A later analysis tallied around 87 million unique TCR beta chains across the 666 repertoires, and some 12 million of those chains were shared by two or more donors. A nearest-neighbor algorithm error-corrected the raw reads and collapsed the reads into unique sequences, merging closely related sequences to remove PCR and sequencing errors. Alignment of CDR3 sequences to IMGT reference sequences was used to assign V, D and J gene segments. For a sequence to be retained, at least a six-nucleotide match to both a V gene segment and a J gene segment was required. Rearrangements were classified as productive when the CDR3 lacked stop codons and remained in frame with V and J, and all other rearrangements were classified as non-productive. Following IMGT convention, CDR3 was defined as the stretch from the second conserved V-encoded cysteine up to the conserved J-encoded phenylalanine. In an earlier analysis of roughly 580 of the donors, sequences lacking an unambiguous match to a single V gene segment were excluded. An earlier analysis of a few hundred of the donors called V segments functional above 56.7% productive rearrangements and segregating when the between-donor standard deviation exceeded 5%. A statistical classification framework was developed to diagnose cytomegalovirus status using the catalog of TCR beta chain sequences. V and J gene assignment, in a later analysis, came from comparing TCR nucleotide sequences with IMGT/GENE-DB human TR gene sequences. A later analysis assigned CDR3 sequences and most-parsimonious VDJ recombination scenarios with the TCRdist pipeline. In a later analysis, every TCR beta chain was defined by the combination of its CDR3 amino acid sequence and its V-gene family, and reads without a unique V-gene family were dropped. To address suspected cross-contamination and a sequencing artifact, a later analysis removed 592 highly shared, low-generation-probability nucleotide sequences. In a later analysis, a clonal expansion index was calculated for each public chain from normalized within-repertoire ranks of inferred template counts. In a later analysis, generation probabilities were computed with a VDJ recombination model fitted to out-of-frame rearrangements, and the resulting probabilities were checked against IGoR. In a later analysis, TCR-TCR, TCR-HLA and TCR-CMV co-occurrence was scored with hypergeometric tests, and a repertoire-size bias correction was applied to TCR pairs. False discovery rates were estimated in a later analysis by permuting HLA or CMV assignments 20 times. In a later analysis, co-occurring TCRs were grouped with DBSCAN, and TCRdist sequence similarity was added when clustering was performed within HLA-allele-positive subsets. For co-occurrence clustering, repertoires with fewer than 30,000 or more than 120,000 public chains were excluded, along with 4 to 6 repertoires with anomalous nucleotide sharing. Drawn from immuneACCESS, this table holds only the in-frame rearrangements with V and J called that TCRdb kept. Clones are partly lost; checked studies trace under half to an unresolved V gene and leave the rest unexplained. The D gene and trimming were derived from the DNA, and the V and J assignments and clone size from that table. The sample includes approximately 190,000 clones, with about four fifths observed a single time. The ten largest clones represent about 1.7% of the sample.

In total, just over 650 healthy bone marrow donors made up the cohort. At the time of sampling, every cohort member was nominally healthy, though immune exposures that went unrecorded were likely present. The donor was CMV seronegative and was included in the group of around 320 seronegative cohort members. Each donor provided a peripheral blood sample, and peripheral blood mononuclear cells were used for TCR beta sequencing. The Qiagen DNeasy Blood Extraction Kit was used to extract genomic DNA from the blood cell samples. The CDR3 covers 15 residues, taking in both the cysteine and the phenylalanine. Only the CDR3 region is kept as DNA, spanning 45 bases read in frame from base 1. V is clipped by 1 base and J by 1 base, and the sequence between their germline boundaries is 8 bases long. The germline V gene (reference sequence) yields LNHDA for CDR1 and SQIVND for CDR2. Of note for this clone: No antigen is known for it. No quality values exist for individual bases; no much larger clone is one base distant.

The TCR comes from a woman aged 18-30 years in good health and CMV-seronegative. The sample comprised PBMCs. Rearrangement joined TRBV19 to TRBJ2-1; no confident D gene assignment can be made. The DNA reads TGTGCCAGTAGTATAGCCGGTTCTTCCTACAATGAGCAGTTCTTC. Translated, it reads CASSIAGSSYNEQFF.